This T cell receptor beta chain was recorded in a study of T-cell reconstitution after alpha-beta-depleted transplantation in children (dated by TCRdb to 2015 to 2016). About the study as a whole: The study quantitatively tracked T-cell immune reconstitution after TCRalphabeta/CD19-depleted allogeneic hematopoietic cell transplantation in children using TCR repertoire profiling. Study-wide findings and limitations: Apparently early alphabetaT-cell count recovery about two months after transplant reportedly relied on only several hundred rapidly expanded clones derived from non-depleted graft cells. Hyperexpanded clone frequencies declined over subsequent months; after one year, T-cell counts and TCRbeta diversity were mostly attributed to newly produced T cells. In some patients, high TCRbeta diversity at day 60 was attributed to recipient T cells and intrathymic progenitors that had survived conditioning.

Details on this clonotype: The antigen this receptor binds is unknown. No base qualities exist here, and no much larger clone lies one base off it.

Based on the germline V gene (reference sequence), the CDR1 and CDR2 sequences are SEHNR and FQNEAQ. The CDR3 spans 13 residues, from the cysteine through the phenylalanine. Of the read, only the CDR3 DNA is kept; its 39 bases are in frame from base 1. Trimming at the junction amounts to 4 bases on V and 3 bases on J, and the germline ends lie 10 bases apart. The sample's treatment or condition label, decoded: allogeneic hematopoietic cell transplantation with graft depleted of TCRalphabeta T cells and CD19 B cells. The transplant recipients were children given TCRalphabeta/CD19-depleted allogeneic hematopoietic cell grafts. Libraries came from PCR. This sample was sequenced with an Illumina HiSeq 2500. TCR library preparation used molecular barcoding, with unique molecular identifiers applied to normalize quantification of the TCRbeta repertoire. TCRdb cleaned the public reads at Q25 with fastp, built clones with MiXCR and kept in-frame beta chains. Entries that share a CDR3 protein sequence are merged under the most common genes and DNA. Recorded for this sample are about 300,000 distinct CDR3 sequences; around 7.1% of them occurred a single time. Approximately 8.6% of the sample lies in the top ten.

Sequencing used peripheral blood, obtained 360 days after TCRalphabeta/CD19-depleted stem cell transplant. This sequence was found in a female patient under 10 years old who had a stem cell transplant for Fanconi anemia, so the T cells may come from the graft donor. Recombination joined TRBV7-9 with TRBJ2-7; the D gene identity is not certain. The CDR3 loop reads CASSSRPRYEQYF. The DNA reads TGTGCCAGCAGCTCAAGGCCCCGCTACGAGCAGTACTTC.